The 15 T cell receptor beta chains reported below all come from one sample, sequenced in a study of long-term antiretroviral therapy in people with HIV. immunoSEQ v3.0 was run at survey level. Sequencing was performed with immunoSEQ multiplex PCR; in TCRdb, only in-frame clones are kept and a portion is missing. The profile shows about 23,000 clones, 82% of them singletons. The sample here was unsorted PBMCs, taken 0.3 years after starting antiretroviral therapy. The receptors stem from a man aged 45-60 years with HIV.

The V call is TRBV18, the J call TRBJ1-2; D call uncertain. The CDR3 is 12 amino acids. From germline, CDR1 is KGHSH and CDR2 LQKENI. With 6 bases removed from V and 7 bases from J, the gap between germline ends came to 12 bases. CDR3 DNA sequence: TGTGCCAGCTCCCGGGAACGTCGTGGCTACACCTTC. Amino acids: CASSRERRGYTF.

The V call is TRBV4-1, the J call TRBJ2-3, with TRBD2 matching over 7 bases. The V segment lost 1 base and the J segment 2 bases; nucleotides outside the gene matches: 9. CDR3 length: 17 amino acids. From germline, CDR1 is MGHRA and CDR2 YSYEKL. Here the CDR3 reads CASSQVTRGGHTDTQYF. In DNA, the CDR3 is TGCGCCAGCAGCCAAGTAACCCGCGGGGGTCACACAGATACGCAGTATTTT.

The chain couples TRBV7-6 to TRBJ2-3; unclear D gene. CDR1 SGHVS and CDR2 FNYEAQ come from the germline V gene. The CDR3 length is 13 residues. The ends were cut back, 8 bases at V and 3 bases at J, with 12 bases in the middle. DNA for the CDR3: TGTGCCAGCTGCGATCGGGTAACAGATACGCAGTATTTT. Protein product: CASCDRVTDTQYF.

The chain links TRBV5-4 to TRBJ2-5; the D gene could be TRBD1 or TRBD2 (6 bases each). The V end lost 1 base, the J end lost 12 bases, and 10 bases lay between the germline ends. The germline gives CDR1 SGHNT, CDR2 YYREEE (reference sequence). The CDR3 sequence is 11 residues long. The CDR3 DNA is TGTGCCAGCAGCTTGAACGGGGGCGAGTACTTC. As protein: CASSLNGGEYF.

The V gene is TRBV6-5, the J gene TRBJ2-1; TRBD2 aligns across 7 bases. J lost 3 bases, V lost 0 bases, and 2 bases had no gene match. The CDR3 has 15 residues. Per germline, CDR1 MNHEY and CDR2 SVGAGI. CDR3 loop: CASSYSSSGYNEQFF. CDR3 coding DNA: TGTGCCAGCAGTTACTCTTCTAGCGGCTACAATGAGCAGTTCTTC.

This clone was seen just once. The CDR3 nucleotides read TGTGCCAGCAGTGTCGAGAGGGGGGACTCTGAAGCTTTCTTT. Amino acids: CASSVERGDSEAFF. The rearrangement joins TRBV6-4 to TRBJ1-1, with D perhaps matching TRBD1 (6 bases). Trimming took 4 bases from V and 6 from J, leaving 15 bases between them. Germline V gene sequence: CDR1 MRHNA, CDR2 SNTAGT. There are 14 residues in the CDR3.

This rearrangement joins TRBV19 to TRBJ2-7; 7 nucleotides match TRBD1. Germline CDR1 and CDR2: LNHDA and SQIVND (reference sequence). The CDR3 extends over 15 amino acids. With 5 bases clipped from V and 2 bases from J, the junction kept 9 bases outside the gene matches. The CDR3 DNA reads TGTGCCAGTAGTTCGACCGGGACAGCTGCCTACGAGCAGTACTTC. Protein sequence: CASSSTGTAAYEQYF.

This clone was found a few times. The chain carries TRBV19 and TRBJ2-1, with D perhaps being TRBD1 or TRBD2 (5 bases each). V lost 3 bases and J 2 bases, leaving 11 bases between the germline ends. This CDR3 comprises 15 residues. CDR1 is LNHDA, CDR2 SQIVND, per germline (reference sequence). As DNA, the CDR3 is TGTGCCAGTAGTATCATCGGGGCCCCCTACAATGAGCAGTTCTTC. It translates to CASSIIGAPYNEQFF. The whole variable domain, remainder taken from reference TRBV19 and TRBJ2-1, is DGGITQSPKYLFRKEGQNVTLSCEQNLNHDAMYWYRQDPGQGLRLIYYSQIVNDFQKGDIAEGYSVSREKKESFPLTVTSAQKNPTAFYLCASSIIGAPYNEQFFGPGTRLTVL.

The count of this clone is one. J is TRBJ2-5 and V is TRBV28; unclear D gene. Between the trimmed V and J ends, which lost 2 bases and 5 bases, there was a span of 18 bases. This CDR3 is built from 16 residues. The germline V gene has CDR1 MDHEN and CDR2 SYDVKM. The CDR3: CASSLGRHPLSETQYF. CDR3 nucleotides: TGTGCCAGCAGTTTAGGCAGGCATCCCCTTAGCGAGACCCAGTACTTC.

This chain connects TRBV5-8 to TRBJ2-3; 8 nucleotides agree with TRBD1. CDR1 and CDR2 from the germline V gene are SGHTS and YDEGEE. V was pared by 3 bases and J by 0 bases, with 6 bases of the junction left unmatched. The CDR3 covers 16 residues. The CDR3 nucleotides are TGTGCCAGCAGCTCCCCGACAGGGGATAGCACAGATACGCAGTATTTT. Protein sequence: CASSSPTGDSTDTQYF.

The chain has TRBV7-2 and TRBJ1-2; D gene unclear. Germline CDR1 reads SGHTA; CDR2 reads FQGNSA. The CDR3 has 13 amino acids. The ends were cut back, 6 bases at V and 4 bases at J, with 12 bases in the middle. CDR3 DNA sequence: TGTGCCAGCAGTCCGGGGATATCCTATGGCTACACCTTC. Its translation is CASSPGISYGYTF.

The rearrangement joins TRBV29-1 to TRBJ1-3; D unresolved. CDR1 and CDR2 from the germline V gene are SQVTM and ANQGSEA. The V gene lost 3 bases and the J gene lost 0 bases, with 9 bases spanning the gap. This CDR3 is 14 amino acids long. The CDR3 loop is CSVEAGNSGNTIYF. In DNA, the CDR3 is TGCAGCGTTGAGGCCGGGAACTCTGGAAACACCATATATTTT.

The CDR3 DNA follows: TGCGCCAGCAGCCACGGGGGGGCAGGGAGCTCCTACGAGCAGTACTTC. Translating gives CASSHGGAGSSYEQYF. The chain is built from TRBV4-3 and TRBJ2-7; 8 positions agree with TRBD2. Germline CDR1 is LGHNA and CDR2 is YSLEER. The CDR3 covers 16 residues. V dropped 3 bases and J dropped 0; count of bases not matched to a gene: 7.

The V call is TRBV10-1, the J call TRBJ1-1; the match to TRBD1 covers 8 bases. V was pared by 5 bases and J by 10 bases, with 6 bases of the junction left unmatched. Germline V gene sequence: CDR1 WNHNN, CDR2 SYGVQD (reference sequence). The CDR3 is 12 amino acids. CDR3 nucleotides: TGCGCCAGCAGTCCGGGACAGGTAGGAGCTTTCTTT. Translating it yields CASSPGQVGAFF.

This clone was detected only a few times. V usage is TRBV10-1 and J usage is TRBJ1-5; 8 bases match TRBD1. CDR3 length: 14 residues. V dropped 3 bases and J dropped 7; count of bases not matched to a gene: 5. Per the germline V gene, CDR1 is WNHNN and CDR2 is SYGVQD (reference sequence). For the CDR3, the DNA is TGCGCCAGCAGTGAAGGGTCAGGGGGCCAGCCCCAGCATTTT. Protein sequence: CASSEGSGGQPQHF.